The 17 T cell receptor beta chains reported below all come from one sample, sequenced in a study of naive and memory T cell subsets. Four PCR rounds used nested alpha and beta constant region primers plus the SP2 primer. MiXCR was run by TCRdb on the 5' RACE reads, yielding one entry per CDR3 protein. In the table there are some 60,000 distinct CDR3 sequences, about 8.3% of which are singletons. A UMI-containing oligonucleotide was joined by 3' ligation to the TCR cDNA template. All receptors derive from a female donor in good health.

This chain joins TRBV5-1 and TRBJ2-7; 8 nucleotides match TRBD1. The CDR3 extends over 14 amino acids. The germline V gene has CDR1 SGHRS and CDR2 YFSETQ. The J segment lost 5 bases and the V segment lost 4 bases, leaving 8 bases of the junction unmatched. CDR3 loop: CASSKGQAGDEQYF. The CDR3 DNA sequence: TGCGCCAGCAGCAAGGGACAGGCCGGCGACGAGCAGTACTTC.

This clonotype has more than one count but fewer than ten. The chain combines TRBV6-6 with TRBJ1-5; perhaps TRBD1 as D (6 bases). The CDR3 has 16 amino acids. Trimming cost V 7 bases and J 3 bases, with 19 bases left between them. The V gene's germline CDR1 is MNHNY and CDR2 SVGAGI (reference sequence). The CDR3 region has the DNA TGTGCCAGCACCCTAAAGAACAGGGCTTACAATCAGCCCCAGCATTTT. It translates to CASTLKNRAYNQPQHF.

This clonotype was recorded a few times. V usage is TRBV5-1 and J usage is TRBJ2-3, with 7 bases aligning to TRBD1. This CDR3 region has 17 residues. The V gene's germline CDR1 is SGHRS and CDR2 YFSETQ. J was trimmed by 4 bases and V by 3 bases; bases with no gene match: 14. The CDR3 DNA follows: TGCGCCAGCAGCTCGTCCCGGGACAGTTATCTCGCAGATACGCAGTATTTT. This codes for CASSSSRDSYLADTQYF. The complete variable domain, with remaining parts taken from reference TRBV5-1 and TRBJ2-3, reads KAGVTQTPRYLIKTRGQQVTLSCSPISGHRSVSWYQQTPGQGLQFLFEYFSETQRNKGNFPGRFSGRQFSNSRSEMNVSTLELGDSALYLCASSSSRDSYLADTQYFGPGTRLTVL.

This clonotype has a count of ten or more. V is TRBV20-1 and J is TRBJ1-6; D remains ambiguous. This CDR3 has 12 amino acids. Trimming took 3 bases from V and 7 from J, leaving 7 bases between them. Germline CDR1 and CDR2: DFQATT and SNEGSKA (reference sequence). As DNA, the CDR3 is TGCAGTGCTAGGGAGAGCAATTCACCCCTCCACTTT. This gives the protein CSARESNSPLHF.

This clonotype showed up many times. V gene TRBV6-6 combines with J gene TRBJ1-1; no reliable D call. The CDR3 spans 12 residues. Germline V CDR1 and CDR2: MNHNY, SVGAGI (reference sequence). Trimming took 6 bases from V and 6 from J, leaving 11 bases between them. In DNA form, the CDR3 reads TGTGCCAGCAGACCCAATAGTGCTGAAGCTTTCTTT. Its protein product is CASRPNSAEAFF.

This clonotype has more than one count but fewer than ten. The J gene is TRBJ2-7, the V gene TRBV12-3 or TRBV12-4, with 14 bases matching TRBD2. The CDR3 extends over 15 amino acids. The junction had 5 bases not matched to a gene; V was cut back by 6 bases and J by 4 bases. This CDR3 reads CASRRTSGGSYEQYF. The CDR3 nucleotides read TGTGCCAGCAGGAGGACTAGCGGGGGGTCGTACGAGCAGTACTTC.

At least ten counts were recorded for this clonotype. The chain combines TRBV4-2 with TRBJ1-6; D ambiguous. V lost 0 bases and J 14 bases, leaving 8 bases between the germline ends. Per germline, CDR1 LGHNA and CDR2 YNFKEQ. The CDR3 runs to 12 residues. The CDR3 loop is CASSQDWEALHF. CDR3 sequence (DNA): TGTGCCAGCAGCCAAGATTGGGAAGCCCTCCACTTT.

This clonotype was found many times. The gene calls are TRBV20-1 and TRBJ1-5; D remains ambiguous. The V gene lost 6 bases and the J gene lost 2 bases, with 14 bases spanning the gap. This CDR3 comprises 14 residues. CDR1 is DFQATT, CDR2 SNEGSKA, per germline (reference sequence). The CDR3: CSADSRVGNQPQHF. The DNA for the CDR3 is TGCAGTGCCGACTCGCGGGTAGGCAATCAGCCCCAGCATTTT.

This clonotype was detected a few times. The V and J genes are TRBV19 and TRBJ2-3; 10 bases match TRBD1. From germline, CDR1 is LNHDA and CDR2 SQIVND (reference sequence). The CDR3 contains 17 residues. The junction had 9 bases not matched to a gene; V was cut back by 5 bases and J by 1 base. In DNA, the CDR3 is TGTGCCAGTAGTTGGACGGGACAGGGGAGTGGCACAGATACGCAGTATTTT. This translates into CASSWTGQGSGTDTQYF.

This clonotype was found many times. This rearrangement joins TRBV2 to TRBJ1-5; D remains unclear. Germline values: CDR1 SNHLY, CDR2 FYNNEI. CDR3 size: 14 residues. V gave up 4 bases and J gave up 3 bases, with 10 bases separating them. The CDR3 region has the DNA TGTGCCAGCAGTGCGGCCTCGATCAATCAGCCCCAGCATTTT. Translating it yields CASSAASINQPQHF.

Many counts were recorded for this clonotype. This sequence joins TRBV28 and TRBJ2-1; no definite D call. Trimming removed 5 bases from V and 9 bases from J, with 17 bases in between. Per the germline V gene, CDR1 is MDHEN and CDR2 is SYDVKM. There are 14 residues in the CDR3. In DNA form, the CDR3 reads TGTGCCAGCAGTATTCTCGGACCTCCGGGTGAGCAGTTCTTC. Translation: CASSILGPPGEQFF.

This clonotype was seen once. This sequence joins TRBV19 and TRBJ2-1; D is ambiguous. The CDR3 sequence is 16 residues long. V was pared by 5 bases and J by 8 bases, with 22 bases between. Looked up from germline, CDR1 is LNHDA and CDR2 is SQIVND (reference sequence). This chain's CDR3 is CASSPSPSRIFYEQFF. Written as DNA, the CDR3 is TGTGCCAGTAGTCCAAGTCCCTCCCGGATATTCTATGAGCAGTTCTTC.

This clonotype was counted only a few times. The V gene is TRBV19, the J gene TRBJ1-4, with no clear D. The germline CDR1 and CDR2 sequences are LNHDA and SQIVND (reference sequence). Trimming took off 0 bases at V and 1 base at J, with 6 bases between the two ends. This CDR3 is 15 amino acids long. The CDR3 loop is CASSIDTQTNEKLFF. In DNA, the CDR3 is TGTGCCAGTAGTATAGACACGCAAACTAATGAAAAACTGTTTTTT.

This clonotype was seen ten or more times. V gene TRBV4-3 combines with J gene TRBJ1-1, with D hard to call. The CDR3 is 14 amino acids. The germline gives CDR1 LGHNA, CDR2 YSLEER. Trimming cost V 0 bases and J 3 bases, with 8 bases left between them. The CDR3 bases are TGCGCCAGCAGCCAAGATCGCGTGGACACTGAAGCTTTCTTT. It codes for CASSQDRVDTEAFF.

This clonotype was found a few times. The gene calls are TRBV19 and TRBJ1-2, with unresolved D. V lost 5 bases and J 2 bases, leaving 9 bases between the germline ends. Germline CDR1 and CDR2: LNHDA and SQIVND (reference sequence). There are 13 residues in the CDR3. CDR3 sequence reads: CASSRTENYGYTF. The CDR3 DNA reads as TGTGCCAGTAGTCGGACGGAGAACTATGGCTACACCTTC. Supplemented by reference TRBV19 and TRBJ1-2, the full variable domain reads DGGITQSPKYLFRKEGQNVTLSCEQNLNHDAMYWYRQDPGQGLRLIYYSQIVNDFQKGDIAEGYSVSREKKESFPLTVTSAQKNPTAFYLCASSRTENYGYTFGSGTRLTVV.

The chain is built from TRBV7-2 and TRBJ2-5, with 9 bases matching TRBD2. This CDR3 contains 14 residues. Losses at the gene ends were 5 bases for V and 5 bases for J; bases not matched to a gene: 6. Germline-derived CDR1 and CDR2 are SGHTA and FQGNSA. The CDR3 spells CASSPRGGYETQYF. Written as DNA, the CDR3 is TGTGCCAGCAGCCCGCGGGGGGGCTACGAGACCCAGTACTTC.

Concerning this clonotype: At one end the junction does not follow the germline gene, possibly because of a read error. This chain joins TRBV6-1 and TRBJ1-1; possibly TRBD1 for D (6 bases). This CDR3 spans 15 amino acids. Germline V lookup: CDR1 MNHNS, CDR2 SASEGT. As DNA, the CDR3 is TGCGCCATTCCGAAGGGGGGTTTCGAGAACACTGAAGCTTTCTTT. Encoded protein: CAIPKGGFENTEAFF.